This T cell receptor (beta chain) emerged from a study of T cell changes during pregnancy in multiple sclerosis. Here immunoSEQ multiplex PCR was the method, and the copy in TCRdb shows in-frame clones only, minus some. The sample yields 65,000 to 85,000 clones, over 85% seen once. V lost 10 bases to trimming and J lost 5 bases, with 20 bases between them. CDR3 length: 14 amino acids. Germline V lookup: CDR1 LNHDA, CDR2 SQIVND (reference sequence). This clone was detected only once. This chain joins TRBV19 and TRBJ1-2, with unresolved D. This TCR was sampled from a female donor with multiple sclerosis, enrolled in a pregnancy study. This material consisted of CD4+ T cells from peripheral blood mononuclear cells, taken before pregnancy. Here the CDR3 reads CATEMGRHGYGYTF. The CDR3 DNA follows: TGTGCCACCGAGATGGGTCGCCACGGGTATGGCTACACCTTC.